The following is a T cell receptor (beta chain) sequence with its context. It has no known antigen specificity. No qualities accompany the bases; no much larger clone lies one base away. The sample originates from a study of shared clonotypes between healthy human individuals (dated by TCRdb to 2020 to 2022). Regarding the study in general: A couple of women and a few men aged 18 to 49 years were included in the cohort. Blood TCR repertoires of five healthy adults were deeply sequenced to estimate repertoire size and the extent of clonotype sharing between individuals. To increase sequencing depth and limit assay-specific biases, different laboratories used diverse techniques to prepare libraries and sequence TCR repertoires. Between about 0.9 and 10 billion PBMCs per donor were obtained by leukapheresis. Overall study outcomes, separate from this receptor: Sampling was restricted to blood, and TCR repertoires in tissues likely differ from the TCR repertoires found in blood. The small number of donors limited the genetic and exposure-history diversity represented. Pairwise subsampling led to the expectation that sequencing depth would affect the degree of clonotype sharing among donors.

The donors were healthy, HIV-negative adults with no recently reported acute infections or vaccinations. Only Caucasian adults living in Nashville, Tennessee, USA were represented among the donors. In the unsorted samples, tens of millions of PBMCs were counted, and genomic DNA was extracted using the QIAamp DNA Blood Mini kit. After blood collection by leukapheresis, PBMCs were isolated using Ficoll-Histopaque density gradient centrifugation and then cryopreserved in the vapor phase of liquid nitrogen. TCR CDR3 regions were amplified from genomic DNA by multiplex PCR using the deep immunoSEQ assay. Extracted genomic DNA from each cell subset was spread evenly across all wells of several immunoSEQ 96-well plates, with each plate serving as a replicate. Each replicate PCR for unsorted PBMC received roughly 300 ng genomic DNA, equal to approximately 30,000 T cell genomes. Genomic DNA from unsorted PBMC was sequenced over ten immunoSEQ deep assay plates. Purified libraries were measured with a Qubit 3.0 fluorometer, size-checked on a Bioanalyzer 2100, and measured again with the KAPA Library Quantification kit. Every immunoSEQ 96-well plate was sequenced on a dedicated single-read 150-cycle Illumina NextSeq 550 flow cell. In the authors' own workflow: Because the immunoSEQ output held only junctional sequences and lacked quality scores, the filtering could not match the filtering applied to full-length reads. Sequences were annotated with PyIR, a Python wrapper for IgBLAST v1.9, and V/J genes and CDR3 were assigned using IMGT germline references. Reads with weak V/J assignments (E-value above 1e-6), missing CDR3, stop codons, out-of-frame junctions, or ambiguous translated residues were removed. V3J clonotypes were defined as sequences sharing an identical inferred V gene, J gene, and CDR3 amino acid sequence. Percentage overlap between repertoires was calculated by dividing the number of shared unique clonotypes by the size of the smaller repertoire. Richness of each repertoire was evaluated using RTK rarefaction, the Chao1 estimator, and Recon v2.1 estimates of unobserved clonotypes. TCRdb took this table from immuneACCESS and kept in-frame rearrangements with V and J called. Such tables lack part of the clones; where checked against another copy, unresolved V genes explain under half of the gap, and the rest is unexplained. From that table come the V and J calls and clone size; the DNA was used to work out D and trimming. Present in this sample are fewer than 550,000 clones, about 79% of which were seen just once. Clones ranked in the top ten supply 9.5% to 15% of the sample.

Inclusive of the bounding cysteine and phenylalanine, the CDR3 is 11 residues long. Solely the CDR3 DNA is kept, with 33 bases framed from the first base. The trim is 7 bases for V and 4 bases for J, with a gap of 8 bases between the germline ends. CDR1 and CDR2, per the germline V gene (reference sequence), are LNHDA and SQIVND. This sequence was found in a woman aged 40 to 49 in good health. Some clones in this sample may be carry-over from other donors' samples. Sequencing was done on a sample of PBMCs. This chain is built from TRBV19 and TRBJ2-7; the D gene is possibly TRBD1, with 5 bases matching. The nucleotide sequence is given as TGTGCCAGTAAAGGGGCTTACGAGCAGTACTTC. Its protein is CASKGAYEQYF. When the CDR3 is completed using the reference TRBV19 and TRBJ2-7 genes on either side, the full variable domain is DGGITQSPKYLFRKEGQNVTLSCEQNLNHDAMYWYRQDPGQGLRLIYYSQIVNDFQKGDIAEGYSVSREKKESFPLTVTSAQKNPTAFYLCASKGAYEQYFGPGTRLTVT.